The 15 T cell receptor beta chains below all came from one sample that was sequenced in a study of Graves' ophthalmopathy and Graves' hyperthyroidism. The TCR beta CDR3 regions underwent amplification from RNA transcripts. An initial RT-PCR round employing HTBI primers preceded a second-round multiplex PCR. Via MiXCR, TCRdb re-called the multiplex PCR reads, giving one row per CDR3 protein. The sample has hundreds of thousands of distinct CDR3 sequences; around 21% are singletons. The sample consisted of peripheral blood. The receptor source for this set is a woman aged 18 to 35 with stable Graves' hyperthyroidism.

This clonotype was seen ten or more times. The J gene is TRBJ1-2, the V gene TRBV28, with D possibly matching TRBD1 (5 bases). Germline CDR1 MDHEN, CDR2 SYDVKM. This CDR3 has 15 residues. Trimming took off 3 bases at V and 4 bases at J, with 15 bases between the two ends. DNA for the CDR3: TGTGCCAGCAGTTTCGTTCAGGGCTTTACCTATGGCTACACCTTC. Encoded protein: CASSFVQGFTYGYTF.

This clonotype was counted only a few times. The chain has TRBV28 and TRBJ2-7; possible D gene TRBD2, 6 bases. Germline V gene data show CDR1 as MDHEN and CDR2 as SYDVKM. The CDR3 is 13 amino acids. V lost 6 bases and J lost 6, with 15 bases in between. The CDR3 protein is CASSPRDSVEQYF. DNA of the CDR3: TGTGCCAGCAGCCCCCGGGACTCAGTCGAGCAGTACTTC.

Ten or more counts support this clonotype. The CDR3 DNA reads TGTGCCAGCAGTTCGACAGCTGAGACCCAGTACTTC. It yields the protein CASSSTAETQYF. The rearrangement joins TRBV28 to TRBJ2-5, with D possibly matching TRBD1 (5 bases). Trimming shortened V by 4 bases and J by 5 bases, and 8 bases separated the two germline ends. This CDR3 has 12 amino acids. Per germline, CDR1 MDHEN and CDR2 SYDVKM.

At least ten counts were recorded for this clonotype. The CDR3 reads CASSSFTGRNTEAFF. CDR3 DNA sequence: TGTGCCAGCAGTTCCTTCACAGGGAGGAACACTGAAGCTTTCTTT. J is TRBJ1-1 and V is TRBV6-2 or TRBV6-3, with D perhaps matching TRBD1 (6 bases). Trimming cost V 4 bases and J 1 base, with 13 bases left between them. Germline V gene sequence: CDR1 MNHEY, CDR2 SVGEGT. This CDR3 contains 15 residues.

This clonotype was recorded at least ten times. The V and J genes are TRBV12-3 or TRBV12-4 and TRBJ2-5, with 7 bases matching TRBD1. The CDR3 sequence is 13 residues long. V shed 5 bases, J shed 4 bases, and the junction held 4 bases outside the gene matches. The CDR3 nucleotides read TGTGCCAGCAGTACAGGGGAAGGAGAGACCCAGTACTTC. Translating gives CASSTGEGETQYF.

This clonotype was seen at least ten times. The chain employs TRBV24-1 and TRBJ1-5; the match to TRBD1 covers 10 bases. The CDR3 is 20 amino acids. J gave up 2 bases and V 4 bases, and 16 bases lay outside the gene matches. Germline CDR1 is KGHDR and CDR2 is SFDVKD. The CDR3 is CATSEGGFGTGENGNQPQHF. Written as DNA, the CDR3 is TGTGCCACCAGTGAAGGCGGTTTTGGGACAGGGGAAAATGGCAATCAGCCCCAGCATTTT.

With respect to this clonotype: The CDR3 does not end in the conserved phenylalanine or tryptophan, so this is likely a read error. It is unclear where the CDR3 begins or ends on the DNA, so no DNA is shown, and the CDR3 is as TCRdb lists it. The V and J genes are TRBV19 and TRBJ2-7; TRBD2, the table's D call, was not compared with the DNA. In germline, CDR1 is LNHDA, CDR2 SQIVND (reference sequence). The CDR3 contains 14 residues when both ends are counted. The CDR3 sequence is CASSTQPGTYEQCY.

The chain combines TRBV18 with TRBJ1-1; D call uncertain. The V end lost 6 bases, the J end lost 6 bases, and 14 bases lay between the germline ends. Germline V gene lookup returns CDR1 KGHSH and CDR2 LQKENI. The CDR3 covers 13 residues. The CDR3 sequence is CASSPMPYPEAFF. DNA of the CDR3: TGTGCCAGCTCCCCTATGCCCTACCCTGAAGCTTTCTTT.

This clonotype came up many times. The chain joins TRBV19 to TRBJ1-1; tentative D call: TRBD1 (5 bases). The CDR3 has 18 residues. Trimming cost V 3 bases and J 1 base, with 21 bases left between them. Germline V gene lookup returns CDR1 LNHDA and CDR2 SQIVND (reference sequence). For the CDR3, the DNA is TGTGCCAGTAGTATTCGACAGATTGGGGGGACGGGGAACACTGAAGCTTTCTTT. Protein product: CASSIRQIGGTGNTEAFF.

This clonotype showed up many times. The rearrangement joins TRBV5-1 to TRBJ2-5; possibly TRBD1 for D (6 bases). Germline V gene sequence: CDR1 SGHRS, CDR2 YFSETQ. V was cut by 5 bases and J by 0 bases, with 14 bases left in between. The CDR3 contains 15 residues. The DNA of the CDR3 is TGCGCCAGCAGAACCGGGACAATGTACCAAGAGACCCAGTACTTC. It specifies CASRTGTMYQETQYF.

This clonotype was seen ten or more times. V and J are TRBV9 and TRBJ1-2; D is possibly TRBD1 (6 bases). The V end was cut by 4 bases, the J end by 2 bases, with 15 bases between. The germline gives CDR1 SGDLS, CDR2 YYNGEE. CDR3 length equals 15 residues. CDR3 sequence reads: CASSPQGNENYGYTF. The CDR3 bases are TGTGCCAGCAGCCCTCAGGGGAATGAAAACTATGGCTACACCTTC.

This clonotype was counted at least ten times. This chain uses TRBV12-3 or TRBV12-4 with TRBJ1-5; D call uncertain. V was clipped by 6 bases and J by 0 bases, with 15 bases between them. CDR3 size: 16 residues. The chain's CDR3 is CASSTLPSYSNQPQHF. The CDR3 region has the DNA TGTGCCAGCAGCACCCTACCCTCCTATAGCAATCAGCCCCAGCATTTT.

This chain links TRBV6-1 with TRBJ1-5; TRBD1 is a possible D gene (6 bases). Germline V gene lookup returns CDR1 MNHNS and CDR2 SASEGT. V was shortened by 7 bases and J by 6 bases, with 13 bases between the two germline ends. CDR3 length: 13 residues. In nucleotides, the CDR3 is TGTGCCAGCACCCAAAAGGGGGGTCAGCCCCAGCATTTT. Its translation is CASTQKGGQPQHF.

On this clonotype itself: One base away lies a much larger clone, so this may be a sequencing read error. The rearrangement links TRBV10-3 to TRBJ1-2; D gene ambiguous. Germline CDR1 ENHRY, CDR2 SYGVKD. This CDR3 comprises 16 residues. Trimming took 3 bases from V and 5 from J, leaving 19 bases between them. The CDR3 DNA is TGTGCCATCAGTGAATCCAAAACACAGCGTTTATATGGCTACACCTTC. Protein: CAISESKTQRLYGYTF.

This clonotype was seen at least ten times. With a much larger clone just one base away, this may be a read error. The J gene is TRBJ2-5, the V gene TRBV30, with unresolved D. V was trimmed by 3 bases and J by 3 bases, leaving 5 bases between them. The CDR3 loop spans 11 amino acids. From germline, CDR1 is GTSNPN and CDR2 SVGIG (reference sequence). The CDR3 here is CAWRPKETQYF. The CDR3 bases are TGTGCCTGGAGACCTAAAGAGACCCAGTACTTC.